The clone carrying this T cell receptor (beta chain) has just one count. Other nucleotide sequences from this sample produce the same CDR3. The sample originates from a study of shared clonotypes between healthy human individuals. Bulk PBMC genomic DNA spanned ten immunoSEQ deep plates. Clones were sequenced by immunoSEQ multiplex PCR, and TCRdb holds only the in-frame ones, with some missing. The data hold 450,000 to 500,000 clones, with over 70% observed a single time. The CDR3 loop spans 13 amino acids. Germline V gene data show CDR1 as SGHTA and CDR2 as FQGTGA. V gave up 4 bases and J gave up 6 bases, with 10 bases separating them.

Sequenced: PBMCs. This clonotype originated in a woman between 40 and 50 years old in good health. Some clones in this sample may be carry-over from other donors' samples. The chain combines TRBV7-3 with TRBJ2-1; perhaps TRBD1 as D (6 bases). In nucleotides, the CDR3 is TGTGCCAGCAGCTCGGGACAAGGCAATGAGCAGTTCTTC. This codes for CASSSGQGNEQFF. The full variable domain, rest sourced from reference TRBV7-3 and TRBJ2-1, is GAGVSQTPSNKVTEKGKYVELRCDPISGHTALYWYRQSLGQGPEFLIYFQGTGAADDSGLPNDRFFAVRPEGSVSTLKIQRTERGDSAVYLCASSSGQGNEQFFGPGTRLTVL.